Presented here are 14 T cell receptor beta chains from one specimen sequenced in a study of blood T cell repertoires in COVID-19. Assay: immunoSEQ multiplex PCR; the TCRdb copy retains only in-frame clones and omits some. This table has some 49,000 clones, about 91% appearing once. The sample was peripheral blood. These receptors originate from a man in his fifties or sixties with active COVID-19.

V and J are TRBV5-1 and TRBJ2-7; D gene uncertain. Trimming shortened V by 0 bases and J by 2 bases, and 9 bases separated the two germline ends. CDR1 and CDR2 (germline): SGHRS, YFSETQ. CDR3 length: 14 residues. Written as DNA, the CDR3 is TGCGCCAGCAGCTTGGCCCCAGTCCCCTACGAGCAGTACTTC. Amino acids: CASSLAPVPYEQYF. Full variable domain (remainder filled in from reference TRBV5-1 and TRBJ2-7): KAGVTQTPRYLIKTRGQQVTLSCSPISGHRSVSWYQQTPGQGLQFLFEYFSETQRNKGNFPGRFSGRQFSNSRSEMNVSTLELGDSALYLCASSLAPVPYEQYFGPGTRLTVT.

The chain has TRBV5-1 and TRBJ2-1; a possible D gene is TRBD1 (5 bases). The CDR3 consists of 17 residues. Germline V CDR1 and CDR2: SGHRS, YFSETQ. V was cut by 4 bases and J by 0 bases, with 17 bases left in between. Here the CDR3 reads CASSLSTARSSYNEQFF. CDR3 bases: TGCGCCAGCAGCCTCTCGACAGCCCGGAGCTCCTACAATGAGCAGTTCTTC.

This chain connects TRBV7-8 to TRBJ1-3; 7 bases are shared with TRBD1. The CDR3 contains 15 residues. The V segment lost 5 bases and the J segment 4 bases; nucleotides outside the gene matches: 8. CDR1 is SGHVS, CDR2 FQNEAQ, per germline. This CDR3 reads CASSVGQPAGNTIYF. The DNA for the CDR3 is TGTGCCAGCAGCGTGGGACAGCCTGCCGGAAACACCATATATTTT. The full variable domain, in which reference TRBV7-8 and TRBJ1-3 provide the parts outside the CDR3, is GAGVSQSPRYKVAKRGQDVALRCDPISGHVSLFWYQQALGQGPEFLTYFQNEAQLDKSGLPSDRFFAERPEGSVSTLKIQRTQQEDSAVYLCASSVGQPAGNTIYFGEGSWLTVV.

With respect to this clone: Other nucleotide sequences from this sample produce the same CDR3. The J gene is TRBJ1-1, the V gene TRBV7-9; 11 positions match TRBD1. Germline V gene sequence: CDR1 SEHNR, CDR2 FQNEAQ (reference sequence). The CDR3 has 16 residues. The J segment lost 5 bases and the V segment lost 5 bases, leaving 10 bases of the junction unmatched. The CDR3, as DNA: TGTGCCAGCAGCACAAGGACAGGGGGCTGGAATACTGAAGCTTTCTTT. Protein: CASSTRTGGWNTEAFF.

This sequence joins TRBV5-5 and TRBJ2-7; possibly TRBD1 for D (6 bases). This CDR3 contains 13 residues. Germline CDR1 and CDR2: SGHKS and YYEKEE (reference sequence). The ends were cut back, 1 base at V and 3 bases at J, with 8 bases in the middle. The CDR3 here is CASSLIQGYEQYF. DNA of the CDR3: TGTGCCAGCAGCTTGATACAGGGCTACGAGCAGTACTTC. Full variable domain (outside the CDR3, taken from reference TRBV5-5 and TRBJ2-7): DAGVTQSPTHLIKTRGQQVTLRCSPISGHKSVSWYQQVLGQGPQFIFQYYEKEERGRGNFPDRFSARQFPNYSSELNVNALLLGDSALYLCASSLIQGYEQYFGPGTRLTVT.

This clone turned up a few times. J is TRBJ1-2 and V is TRBV11-2; D perhaps matches TRBD1 (5 bases). Looked up from germline, CDR1 is SGHAT and CDR2 is FQNNGV. The CDR3 is 14 amino acids. V shed 1 base and J shed 5 bases, with 11 bases lying between them. The CDR3 is CASSLGSRGYGYTF. The CDR3 bases are TGTGCCAGCAGCTTAGGGTCACGGGGGTATGGCTACACCTTC.

CDR3 region: CASTLQGMNTEAFF. DNA of the CDR3: TGTGCCAGCACACTACAGGGGATGAACACTGAAGCTTTCTTT. The V and J genes are TRBV5-6 and TRBJ1-1; 7 positions agree with TRBD1. Germline V gene sequence: CDR1 SGHDT, CDR2 YYEEEE. The J segment lost 0 bases and the V segment lost 6 bases, leaving 5 bases of the junction unmatched. The CDR3 totals 14 residues.

V usage is TRBV7-8 and J usage is TRBJ2-7; D perhaps matches TRBD1 (7 bases). Germline CDR1 SGHVS, CDR2 FQNEAQ. This CDR3 spans 13 amino acids. V was cut by 5 bases and J by 5 bases, with 13 bases left in between. The CDR3 bases are TGTGCCAGCAGCCGCGGAGGGGGCGACGAGCAGTACTTC. Encoded protein: CASSRGGGDEQYF.

J is TRBJ1-4 and V is TRBV2, with 7 bases matching TRBD1. This CDR3 comprises 15 residues. The V and J ends lost 5 bases and 2 bases, in that order; junction bases with no gene match: 5. Germline V gene sequence: CDR1 SNHLY, CDR2 FYNNEI. The CDR3 protein is CASSQGQLTNEKLFF. The CDR3 DNA is TGTGCCAGCAGTCAGGGACAGCTCACTAATGAAAAACTGTTTTTT.

The table lists this clone with a count of one. This sequence joins TRBV28 and TRBJ1-4; the D is unclear. Trimming pared 6 bases from V and 11 bases from J, leaving 19 bases between. Germline lookup yields CDR1 MDHEN and CDR2 SYDVKM. The CDR3 totals 14 residues. CDR3 loop: CASRLWQVSGKLFF. CDR3 nucleotide sequence: TGTGCCAGCAGGCTCTGGCAGGTCAGTGGGAAACTGTTTTTT.

The rearrangement joins TRBV19 to TRBJ2-3; the match to TRBD1 covers 8 bases. The germline V gene encodes CDR1 LNHDA and CDR2 SQIVND (reference sequence). The CDR3 is made up of 15 amino acids. After removal of 5 bases from V and 2 bases from J, the junction contained 6 bases not matched to a gene. The CDR3 is CASSPGQGPTDTQYF. The CDR3 coding sequence is TGTGCCAGTAGTCCTGGACAGGGCCCCACAGATACGCAGTATTTT.

This chain joins TRBV5-1 and TRBJ1-4, with D perhaps TRBD1 (6 bases). Deletions cut 3 bases from V and 3 bases from J, with 9 bases between. Germline V CDR1 and CDR2: SGHRS, YFSETQ. This CDR3 is built from 14 residues. In DNA form, the CDR3 reads TGCGCCAGCAGCTCGACAGGCTCTAATGAAAAACTGTTTTTT. It translates to CASSSTGSNEKLFF.

This clone is a singleton in its sample. V gene TRBV4-2 combines with J gene TRBJ2-4; the D gene is possibly TRBD2 (5 bases). The V end was cut by 0 bases, the J end by 0 bases, with 12 bases between. The length of the CDR3 is 17 residues. Germline assignment: CDR1 LGHNA and CDR2 YNFKEQ. CDR3 sequence: CASSQEGNSVAKNIQYF. The CDR3 DNA reads as TGTGCCAGCAGCCAAGAGGGAAATAGCGTAGCCAAAAACATTCAGTACTTC.

This clone was found once. The chain couples TRBV28 to TRBJ2-2; D perhaps matches TRBD2 (6 bases). V was cut by 5 bases and J by 5 bases, with 15 bases left in between. The CDR3 is 15 amino acids. Germline values: CDR1 MDHEN, CDR2 SYDVKM. CDR3 region: CASSISLGGTGELFF. CDR3 bases: TGTGCCAGCAGTATCTCGCTAGGAGGGACCGGGGAGCTGTTTTTT.